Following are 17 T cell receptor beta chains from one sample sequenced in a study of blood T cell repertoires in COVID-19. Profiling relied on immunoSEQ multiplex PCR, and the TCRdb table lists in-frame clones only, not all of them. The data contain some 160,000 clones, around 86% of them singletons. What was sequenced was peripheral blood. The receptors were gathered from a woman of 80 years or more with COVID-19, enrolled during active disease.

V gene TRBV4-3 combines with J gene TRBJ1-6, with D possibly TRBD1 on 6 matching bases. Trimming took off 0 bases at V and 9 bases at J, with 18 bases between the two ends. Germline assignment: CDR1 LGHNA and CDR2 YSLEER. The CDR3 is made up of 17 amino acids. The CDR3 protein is CASSQEGGRGVGSPLHF. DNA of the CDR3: TGCGCCAGCAGCCAAGAAGGAGGCAGGGGTGTCGGTTCACCCCTCCACTTT.

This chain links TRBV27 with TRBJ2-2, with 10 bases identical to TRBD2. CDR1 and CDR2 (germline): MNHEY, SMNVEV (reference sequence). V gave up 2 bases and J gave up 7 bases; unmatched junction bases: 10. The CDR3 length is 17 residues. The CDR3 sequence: CASSLEKREGQVGELFF. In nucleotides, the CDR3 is TGTGCCAGCAGTTTAGAAAAGCGGGAGGGCCAGGTCGGGGAGCTGTTTTTT.

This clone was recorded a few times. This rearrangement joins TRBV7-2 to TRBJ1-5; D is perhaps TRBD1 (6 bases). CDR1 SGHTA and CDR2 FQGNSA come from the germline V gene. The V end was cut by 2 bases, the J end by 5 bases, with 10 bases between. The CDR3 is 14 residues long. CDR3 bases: TGTGCCAGCAGCTTACAGACAGGCTATCAGCCCCAGCATTTT. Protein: CASSLQTGYQPQHF.

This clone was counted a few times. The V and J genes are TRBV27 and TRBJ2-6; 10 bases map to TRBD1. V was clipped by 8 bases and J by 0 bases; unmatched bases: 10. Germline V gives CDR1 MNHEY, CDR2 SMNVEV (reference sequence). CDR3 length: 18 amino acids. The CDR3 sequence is CASAKAGTGASGANVLTF. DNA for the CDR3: TGTGCCAGCGCCAAAGCCGGGACAGGGGCCTCTGGGGCCAACGTCCTGACTTTC.

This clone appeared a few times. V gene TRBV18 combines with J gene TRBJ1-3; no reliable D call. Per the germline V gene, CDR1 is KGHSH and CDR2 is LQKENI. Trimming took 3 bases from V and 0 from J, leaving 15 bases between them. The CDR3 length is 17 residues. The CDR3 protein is CASSPETVGSSGNTIYF. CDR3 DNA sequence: TGTGCCAGCTCACCGGAGACCGTCGGAAGCTCTGGAAACACCATATATTTT.

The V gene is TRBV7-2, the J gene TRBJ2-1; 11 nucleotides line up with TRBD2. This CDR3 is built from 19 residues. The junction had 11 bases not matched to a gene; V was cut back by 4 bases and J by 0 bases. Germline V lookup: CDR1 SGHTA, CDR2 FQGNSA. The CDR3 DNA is TGTGCCAGCAGCTCCCAGAGGACTAGCGGGTCTCGCTCCTACAATGAGCAGTTCTTC. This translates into CASSSQRTSGSRSYNEQFF.

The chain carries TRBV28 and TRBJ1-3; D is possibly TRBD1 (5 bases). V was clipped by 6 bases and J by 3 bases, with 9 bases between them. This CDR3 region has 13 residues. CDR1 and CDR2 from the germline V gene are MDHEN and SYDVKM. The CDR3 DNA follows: TGTGCCAGCAGAAGACAGAATGGAAACACCATATATTTT. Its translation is CASRRQNGNTIYF.

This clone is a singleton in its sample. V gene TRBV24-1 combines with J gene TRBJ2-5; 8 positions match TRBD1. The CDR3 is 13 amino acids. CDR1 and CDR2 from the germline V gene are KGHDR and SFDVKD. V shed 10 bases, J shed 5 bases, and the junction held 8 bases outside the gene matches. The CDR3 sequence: CATGGTGGETQYF. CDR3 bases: TGTGCCACAGGAGGGACAGGTGGGGAGACCCAGTACTTC.

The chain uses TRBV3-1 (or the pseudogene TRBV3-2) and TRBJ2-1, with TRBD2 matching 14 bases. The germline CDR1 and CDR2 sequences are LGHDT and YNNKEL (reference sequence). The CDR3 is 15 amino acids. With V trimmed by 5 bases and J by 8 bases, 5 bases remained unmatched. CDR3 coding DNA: TGTGCCAGCAGCACGACTAGCGGGAGGGCCGATGAGCAGTTCTTC. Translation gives CASSTTSGRADEQFF.

CDR3 in amino acids: CASSQGATTGELFF. The CDR3 coding sequence is TGTGCCAGCAGTCAGGGGGCCACAACCGGGGAGCTGTTTTTT. This chain connects TRBV25-1 to TRBJ2-2; TRBD1 matches 8 bases. The V and J ends lost 5 bases and 5 bases, in that order; junction bases with no gene match: 4. This CDR3 is built from 14 residues. Germline V CDR1 and CDR2: MGHDK, SYGVNS.

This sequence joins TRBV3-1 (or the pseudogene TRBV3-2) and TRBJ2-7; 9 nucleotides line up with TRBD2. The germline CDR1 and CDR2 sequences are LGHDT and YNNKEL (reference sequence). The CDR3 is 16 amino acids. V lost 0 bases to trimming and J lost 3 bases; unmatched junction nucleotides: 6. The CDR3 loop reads CASSQDQGLARYEQYF. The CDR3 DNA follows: TGTGCCAGCAGCCAAGACCAGGGACTAGCTCGCTACGAGCAGTACTTC.

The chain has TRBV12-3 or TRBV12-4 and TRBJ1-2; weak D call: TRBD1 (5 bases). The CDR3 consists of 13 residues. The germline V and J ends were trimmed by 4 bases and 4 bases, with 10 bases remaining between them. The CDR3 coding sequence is TGTGCCAGCAGTTCCGACAGCGTCTATGGCTACACCTTC. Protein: CASSSDSVYGYTF.

CDR3 sequence: CASSLGRAGEQYF. The CDR3 DNA is TGTGCCAGCAGCTTGGGCAGGGCCGGCGAGCAGTACTTC. V is TRBV7-3 and J is TRBJ2-7, with a tentative D call TRBD1 (5 bases). Germline CDR1 SGHTA, CDR2 FQGTGA. The ends were cut back, 3 bases at V and 6 bases at J, with 12 bases in the middle. CDR3 length: 13 residues. The full variable domain, with the rest looked up from reference TRBV7-3 and TRBJ2-7, is GAGVSQTPSNKVTEKGKYVELRCDPISGHTALYWYRQSLGQGPEFLIYFQGTGAADDSGLPNDRFFAVRPEGSVSTLKIQRTERGDSAVYLCASSLGRAGEQYFGPGTRLTVT.

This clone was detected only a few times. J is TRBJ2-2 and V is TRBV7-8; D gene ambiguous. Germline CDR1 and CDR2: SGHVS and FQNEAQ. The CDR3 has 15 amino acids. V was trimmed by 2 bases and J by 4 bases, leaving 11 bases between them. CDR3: CASSLSRLPTGELFF. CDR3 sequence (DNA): TGTGCCAGCAGCTTATCGCGGCTTCCCACCGGGGAGCTGTTTTTT.

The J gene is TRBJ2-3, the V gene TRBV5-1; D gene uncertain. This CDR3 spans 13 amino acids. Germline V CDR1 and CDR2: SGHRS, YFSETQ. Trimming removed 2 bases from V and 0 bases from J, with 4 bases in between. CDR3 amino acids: CASSFLSTDTQYF. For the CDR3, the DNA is TGCGCCAGCAGCTTCCTAAGCACAGATACGCAGTATTTT. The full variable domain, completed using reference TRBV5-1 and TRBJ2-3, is KAGVTQTPRYLIKTRGQQVTLSCSPISGHRSVSWYQQTPGQGLQFLFEYFSETQRNKGNFPGRFSGRQFSNSRSEMNVSTLELGDSALYLCASSFLSTDTQYFGPGTRLTVL.

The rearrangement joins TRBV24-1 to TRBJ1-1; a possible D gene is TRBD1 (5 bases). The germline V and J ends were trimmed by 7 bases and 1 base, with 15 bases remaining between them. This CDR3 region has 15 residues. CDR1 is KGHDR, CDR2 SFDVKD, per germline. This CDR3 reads CATRDAGPANTEAFF. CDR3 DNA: TGTGCCACCAGGGATGCGGGACCCGCGAACACTGAAGCTTTCTTT.

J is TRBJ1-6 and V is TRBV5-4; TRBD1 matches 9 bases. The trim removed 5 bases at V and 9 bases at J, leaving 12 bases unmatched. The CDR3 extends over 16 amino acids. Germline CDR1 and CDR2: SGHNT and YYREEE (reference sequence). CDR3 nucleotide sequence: TGTGCCAGCAGTTTCGACGTGGGGACAGGGTCTTCACCCCTCCACTTT. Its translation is CASSFDVGTGSSPLHF.